This T cell receptor beta chain was identified in a study of shared clonotypes between healthy human individuals. Study overall: Samples came from two female and three male donors aged 18 to 49. Study-wide results and caveats: Incompleteness in sorted-subset sequencing, despite large depth, was shown by rarefaction.

In its sample, this clone was seen a few times. The antigen is not known. Assay used: immunoSEQ multiplex PCR; TCRdb lists only in-frame clones, some missing. This sample has under 2.5 million clones, with around 90% found just once. Sample: naive CD4+ T cells from PBMCs. This sample's subset: CD45RA+ positively selected. The sequence was collected from a man aged 18-30 years in good health. Some clones in this sample may be carry-over from other donors' samples.

The CDR3 is CASSATGQGGEKLFF. DNA of the CDR3: TGTGCCAGCAGTGCTACAGGACAGGGAGGAGAAAAACTGTTTTTT. The chain joins TRBV2 to TRBJ1-4; 8 bases agree with TRBD1. Trimming took 4 bases from V and 8 from J; bases not matched to a gene: 9. This CDR3 region has 15 residues. Germline lookup yields CDR1 SNHLY and CDR2 FYNNEI.